A single sample gave rise to the 32 T cell receptor beta chains below, sequenced in a study of graft-versus-host responses after intestinal transplantation. Measured with immunoSEQ multiplex PCR; TCRdb has only the in-frame clones, and not every one. The data hold about 15,000 clones, with 79% observed a single time. Processing was applied to graft tissue in order to liberate intraepithelial and lamina propria lymphocytes. The material sequenced was ileum tissue, taken approximately 420 days after intestinal transplant. The receptors originated from a human patient who received an intestinal transplant, so some T cells may come from the graft donor.

V and J are TRBV7-2 and TRBJ1-3, with 9 bases that match TRBD1. Germline CDR1 SGHTA, CDR2 FQGNSA. The CDR3 spans 14 residues. Losses at the gene ends were 5 bases for V and 10 bases for J; bases not matched to a gene: 9. The CDR3 sequence is CASSHYGTGRTIYF. CDR3 coding DNA: TGTGCCAGCAGCCATTATGGGACAGGGAGGACCATATATTTT.

The chain carries TRBV5-1 and TRBJ1-1; D is perhaps TRBD1 (6 bases). Germline CDR1 is SGHRS and CDR2 is YFSETQ. This CDR3 comprises 13 residues. Trimming cost V 2 bases and J 4 bases, with 9 bases left between them. CDR3 amino acids: CASSFRGGTEAFF. CDR3 in DNA: TGCGCCAGCAGCTTTCGAGGGGGCACTGAAGCTTTCTTT. Variable domain in full (rest from reference TRBV5-1 and TRBJ1-1): KAGVTQTPRYLIKTRGQQVTLSCSPISGHRSVSWYQQTPGQGLQFLFEYFSETQRNKGNFPGRFSGRQFSNSRSEMNVSTLELGDSALYLCASSFRGGTEAFFGQGTRLTVV.

The J gene is TRBJ1-1, the V gene TRBV30, with a tentative D call TRBD1 (5 bases). Trimming cost V 0 bases and J 7 bases, with 15 bases left between them. Germline V gene lookup returns CDR1 GTSNPN and CDR2 SVGIG (reference sequence). The CDR3 covers 14 residues. CDR3 region: CAWSVGGDYIEAFF. CDR3 DNA: TGTGCCTGGAGTGTTGGGGGGGACTATATTGAAGCTTTCTTT. The whole variable domain, remainder taken from reference TRBV30 and TRBJ1-1, is SQTIHQWPATLVQPVGSPLSLECTVEGTSNPNLYWYRQAAGRGLQLLFYSVGIGQISSEVPQNLSASRPQDRQFILSSKKLLLSDSGFYLCAWSVGGDYIEAFFGQGTRLTVV.

V is TRBV15 and J is TRBJ1-1; unclear D gene. V lost 0 bases and J 1 base, leaving 9 bases between the germline ends. This CDR3 contains 15 residues. CDR1 and CDR2 from the germline V gene are LNHNV and YYDKDF (reference sequence). This chain's CDR3 is CATSRDGRENTEAFF. The CDR3 DNA is TGTGCCACCAGCAGAGATGGTCGGGAGAACACTGAAGCTTTCTTT.

The rearrangement joins TRBV5-4 to TRBJ2-3; 8 bases line up with TRBD2. The V segment lost 5 bases and the J segment 3 bases; nucleotides outside the gene matches: 14. Germline CDR1 reads SGHNT; CDR2 reads YYREEE (reference sequence). The CDR3 totals 17 residues. In DNA form, the CDR3 reads TGTGCCAGCAGTCCTTTGCCCCCGGGGGGGGTGACAGATACGCAGTATTTT. This sequence encodes CASSPLPPGGVTDTQYF.

The table lists this clone with a few counts. V usage is TRBV6-1 and J usage is TRBJ2-7; D is perhaps TRBD2 (5 bases). Germline-derived CDR1 and CDR2 are MNHNS and SASEGT. The CDR3 is 13 residues long. V gave up 6 bases and J gave up 0 bases, with 9 bases separating them. The CDR3 bases are TGTGCCAGCAGACTAGGGAGCTCCTACGAGCAGTACTTC. Amino acids: CASRLGSSYEQYF.

This chain joins TRBV6-1 and TRBJ2-7, with D possibly matching TRBD1 (7 bases). The germline CDR1 and CDR2 sequences are MNHNS and SASEGT. The CDR3 consists of 15 residues. V shed 2 bases and J shed 6 bases, with 17 bases lying between them. The CDR3 loop is CASSEWGDSPSEQYF. Written as DNA, the CDR3 is TGTGCCAGCAGTGAATGGGGGGACAGCCCCTCCGAGCAGTACTTC.

This clone has a handful of counts. This chain links TRBV4-1 with TRBJ1-2; 9 nucleotides align to TRBD1. Germline lookup yields CDR1 MGHRA and CDR2 YSYEKL. CDR3 length: 16 amino acids. The junction had 11 bases not matched to a gene; V was cut back by 6 bases and J by 3 bases. The CDR3 sequence: CASRPTGGLRYYGYTF. CDR3 nucleotide sequence: TGCGCCAGCAGACCTACAGGGGGCCTACGATACTATGGCTACACCTTC.

The gene calls are TRBV2 and TRBJ2-5, with 7 bases matching TRBD2. V trimming: 8 bases; J trimming: 1 base; junction bases outside the gene matches: 10. Germline CDR1 and CDR2: SNHLY and FYNNEI. CDR3 length: 15 residues. The CDR3 nucleotides are TGTGCCAGCTCGGGAGGTGACCAGATCCAAGAGACCCAGTACTTC. Translating gives CASSGGDQIQETQYF.

This clone was detected once. The chain combines TRBV27 with TRBJ1-1, with a possible D match to TRBD1 (6 bases). CDR3 length: 16 residues. Germline loops: CDR1 MNHEY, CDR2 SMNVEV (reference sequence). V lost 10 bases to trimming and J lost 0 bases, with 21 bases between them. CDR3 sequence reads: CATRRGGPFMNTEAFF. The CDR3 region has the DNA TGTGCCACCAGGCGGGGGGGGCCATTCATGAACACTGAAGCTTTCTTT.

V and J are TRBV4-2 and TRBJ2-1; TRBD2 aligns across 10 bases. The CDR3 extends over 16 amino acids. The ends lost 0 bases at V and 2 bases at J; junction bases unmatched: 1. Germline CDR1 and CDR2: LGHNA and YNFKEQ. CDR3 DNA: TGTGCCAGCAGCCAAGACAGCGGGGGGGCCTACAATGAGCAGTTCTTC. Amino acids: CASSQDSGGAYNEQFF.

Of note for this clone: The sample holds other DNA sequences that translate to the same CDR3. The rearrangement joins TRBV29-1 to TRBJ1-5; D is perhaps TRBD1 (6 bases). Trimming removed 6 bases from V and 7 bases from J, with 13 bases in between. CDR1 SQVTM and CDR2 ANQGSEA come from the germline V gene. The CDR3 has 12 amino acids. The CDR3 DNA is TGCAGCGTAGGTGGGGGCGGGCAGCCCCAGCATTTT. This sequence encodes CSVGGGGQPQHF.

This clone appeared a single time. CDR3 DNA: TGTGCCAGCAGATCGACAGGGGGGTTTGGGATATATTTT. It codes for CASRSTGGFGIYF. The chain joins TRBV6-5 to TRBJ1-3; 9 bases are shared with TRBD1. The CDR3 has 13 residues. Looked up from germline, CDR1 is MNHEY and CDR2 is SVGAGI. V shed 6 bases, J shed 13 bases, and the junction held 10 bases outside the gene matches.

The V gene is TRBV4-1, the J gene TRBJ2-7; 13 nucleotides agree with TRBD2. After removal of 4 bases from V and 4 bases from J, the junction contained 10 bases not matched to a gene. CDR3 size: 17 residues. From germline, CDR1 is MGHRA and CDR2 YSYEKL. CDR3 amino acids: CASSPLATSGRMYEQYF. The CDR3 nucleotides are TGCGCCAGCAGCCCTTTGGCGACTAGCGGGAGGATGTACGAGCAGTACTTC.

This clone was counted between two and nine times. This sequence joins TRBV19 and TRBJ2-7, with D possibly TRBD1 on 6 matching bases. This CDR3 is built from 14 residues. V was cut by 5 bases and J by 4 bases, with 15 bases left in between. Germline V gene data show CDR1 as LNHDA and CDR2 as SQIVND (reference sequence). The CDR3 protein is CASSAPGGRYEQYF. The CDR3 DNA reads TGTGCCAGTAGTGCCCCTGGGGGCAGGTACGAGCAGTACTTC.

This CDR3 reads CASSPRTSGGAQQYF. As DNA, the CDR3 is TGTGCCAGCAGCCCCCGGACTAGCGGGGGGGCCCAGCAGTACTTC. The chain carries TRBV13 and TRBJ2-5, with 15 bases aligning to TRBD2. The CDR3 covers 15 residues. After removal of 5 bases from V and 11 bases from J, the junction contained 9 bases not matched to a gene. Germline V CDR1 and CDR2: PRHDT, FYEKMQ (reference sequence).

This sequence joins TRBV7-9 and TRBJ2-6; perhaps TRBD1 as D (5 bases). V lost 6 bases and J lost 0, with 9 bases in between. Germline assignment: CDR1 SEHNR and CDR2 FQNEAQ (reference sequence). This CDR3 region has 15 residues. The CDR3 bases are TGTGCCAGCAGGAGACAGTTCTCTGGGGCCAACGTCCTGACTTTC. The encoded protein is CASRRQFSGANVLTF.

The rearrangement joins TRBV7-8 to TRBJ1-1; 8 bases line up with TRBD1. The CDR3 sequence is 15 residues long. V lost 5 bases, J lost 1 base, and 6 bases stayed unmatched. The V gene's germline CDR1 is SGHVS and CDR2 FQNEAQ. The CDR3 region is CASSQAGTGNTEAFF. The CDR3 DNA reads TGTGCCAGCAGCCAAGCCGGGACAGGGAACACTGAAGCTTTCTTT.

Concerning this clone itself: Other nucleotide sequences in the sample specify the same CDR3. V gene TRBV7-3 combines with J gene TRBJ2-7; possible D gene TRBD2, 6 bases. Deletions cut 0 bases from V and 6 bases from J, with 9 bases between. This CDR3 comprises 13 residues. CDR1 is SGHTA, CDR2 FQGTGA, per germline. For the CDR3, the DNA is TGTGCCAGCAGCTTAACGTCCGGGGGCGAGCAGTACTTC. Translating gives CASSLTSGGEQYF.

V and J are TRBV7-3 and TRBJ2-2, with 8 positions matching TRBD1. The CDR3 is 16 residues long. CDR1 is SGHTA, CDR2 FQGTGA, per germline. Trimming took 4 bases from V and 7 from J; bases not matched to a gene: 11. As DNA, the CDR3 is TGTGCCAGCAGCTCAGGGGGCCTACAGGGTGGCGGGGAGCTGTTTTTT. Its protein product is CASSSGGLQGGGELFF.

This clone was recorded a few times. V is TRBV6-5 and J is TRBJ1-3; D perhaps matches TRBD1 (5 bases). Trimming stripped 7 bases from V and 3 bases from J, with 16 bases between. The germline CDR1 and CDR2 sequences are MNHEY and SVGAGI. CDR3 length: 15 residues. CDR3 protein: CASTPGRKGGNTIYF. The CDR3 DNA reads as TGTGCCAGCACCCCAGGGAGGAAAGGTGGAAACACCATATATTTT.

V and J are TRBV5-1 and TRBJ2-7; 8 bases line up with TRBD2. After removal of 4 bases from V and 0 bases from J, the junction contained 3 bases not matched to a gene. Germline lookup yields CDR1 SGHRS and CDR2 YFSETQ. The CDR3 covers 14 residues. The CDR3 loop is CASSPSGGSYEQYF. DNA for the CDR3: TGCGCCAGCAGCCCCAGCGGGGGCTCCTACGAGCAGTACTTC.

J is TRBJ2-4 and V is TRBV4-1; 11 bases agree with TRBD2. With V trimmed by 1 base and J by 0 bases, 5 bases remained unmatched. The CDR3 contains 18 residues. The germline CDR1 and CDR2 sequences are MGHRA and YSYEKL. CDR3 DNA sequence: TGCGCCAGCAGCCAAGTGCCTAGCGGGGGGTTAGCCAAAAACATTCAGTACTTC. Translated, it gives CASSQVPSGGLAKNIQYF.

The chain joins TRBV7-8 to TRBJ2-3; TRBD2 might be the D (5 bases). The CDR3 runs to 16 residues. In germline, CDR1 is SGHVS, CDR2 FQNEAQ. With 1 base removed from V and 4 bases from J, the gap between germline ends came to 15 bases. The CDR3 DNA is TGTGCCAGCAGCTTAGGCGCTGCTAGCTGGGCAGATACGCAGTATTTT. Amino acid sequence: CASSLGAASWADTQYF.

This clone was seen a handful of times. The chain combines TRBV6-1 with TRBJ1-1; D uncertain. This CDR3 comprises 15 residues. The V end lost 1 base, the J end lost 4 bases, and 13 bases lay between the germline ends. Germline V gives CDR1 MNHNS, CDR2 SASEGT. The CDR3 protein is CASSEEGSWGTEAFF. The CDR3 DNA is TGTGCCAGCAGTGAAGAAGGCTCCTGGGGCACTGAAGCTTTCTTT.

This clone was seen a handful of times. The rearrangement uses TRBV28 and TRBJ2-5, with no clear D. The DNA end lines up better with TRBJ2-7; the J call may be wrong. CDR3 length equals 15 residues. Germline assignment: CDR1 MDHEN and CDR2 SYDVKM. CDR3 in DNA: TGTGCCAGCAGCGCAAACTGGGGTCAGCTCTACGAGCAGTACTTC. This sequence encodes CASSANWGQLYEQYF.

The chain couples TRBV7-2 to TRBJ2-1; 7 nucleotides line up with TRBD2. The J segment lost 3 bases and the V segment lost 1 base, leaving 12 bases of the junction unmatched. The CDR3 runs to 18 residues. Germline CDR1 SGHTA, CDR2 FQGNSA. CDR3 nucleotide sequence: TGTGCCAGCAGCTTAGGGGAGGGGAGGGCGCCCTACTACAATGAGCAGTTCTTC. Translating gives CASSLGEGRAPYYNEQFF.

The chain combines TRBV28 with TRBJ1-2; D is perhaps TRBD1 (5 bases). Germline CDR1 reads MDHEN; CDR2 reads SYDVKM. V shed 8 bases and J shed 3 bases, with 19 bases lying between them. The CDR3 has 15 residues. The CDR3: CASLRGTETYYGYTF. The CDR3 DNA reads as TGTGCCAGCCTACGGGGGACGGAGACCTACTATGGCTACACCTTC.

This sequence joins TRBV7-9 and TRBJ1-2; 11 bases match TRBD1. The CDR3 loop spans 15 amino acids. Per the germline V gene, CDR1 is SEHNR and CDR2 is FQNEAQ (reference sequence). The trim removed 4 bases at V and 2 bases at J, leaving 3 bases unmatched. CDR3 region: CASSSRTGGNYGYTF. CDR3 DNA sequence: TGTGCCAGCAGCTCGCGGACAGGGGGCAACTATGGCTACACCTTC.

The chain has TRBV21-1 and TRBJ1-1; TRBD1 is taken as the D call from the table, unchecked against the DNA. TRBV21-1 counts as a pseudogene. CDR3 length: 12 amino acids. The CDR3 protein is CASSKGQGKAFF. CDR3 nucleotide sequence: TGTGCCAGCAGCAAAGGCCAGGGGAAAGCTTTCTTT.

Comment on this clone: At one end, the junction sequence differs from germline, possibly due to a read error. The chain recombines TRBV11-2 with TRBJ2-5; D is possibly TRBD1 (6 bases). The CDR3 contains 15 residues. From germline, CDR1 is SGHAT and CDR2 FQNNGV. CDR3: CAGSLMWGQGETQYF. The CDR3 nucleotides are TGTGCCGGCAGCTTAATGTGGGGGCAGGGGGAGACCCAGTACTTC.

The chain joins TRBV9 to TRBJ2-1, with 11 bases matching TRBD1. CDR3 size: 15 residues. After removal of 1 base from V and 8 bases from J, the junction contained 5 bases not matched to a gene. Germline CDR1 SGDLS, CDR2 YYNGEE. CDR3 nucleotides: TGTGCCAGCAGCGTATGGCGGACAGGGGGCGATGAGCAGTTCTTC. Translating gives CASSVWRTGGDEQFF.